A selection of T cell receptor beta chains follows, all from one sample in a study of shared clonotypes between healthy human individuals. Some clones are missing from TCRdb's copy, which holds only in-frame ones; the method was immunoSEQ multiplex PCR. The sample holds about 2 million clones, around 95% seen once. The sample taken for sequencing was naive CD4+ T cells sorted from blood. The receptor set was obtained from a man between 18 and 35 years old in good health. Each CDR3 is given with its conserved first and last residue. Each record gives: D gene, clone size, V gene, J gene, CDR3 protein, CDR3 DNA. A D gene is named only where the DNA matches it firmly. Clone size appears in some rows only: once, few, many, or a class for an expanded clone.

d_gene: TRBD1
abundance: -
v_gene: TRBV7-3
j_gene: TRBJ2-2
CDR3aa: CASSRGQGSGELFF
CDR3nt: TGTGCCAGCAGCCGAGGACAGGGGTCCGGGGAGCTGTTTTTT

d_gene: -
abundance: once
v_gene: TRBV28
j_gene: TRBJ2-7
CDR3aa: CASSSGTLKPPYEQYF
CDR3nt: TGTGCCAGCAGTTCCGGGACTCTAAAGCCCCCCTACGAGCAGTACTTC

d_gene: -
abundance: -
v_gene: TRBV28
j_gene: TRBJ1-4
CDR3aa: CASSFPDEKLFF
CDR3nt: TGTGCCAGCAGTTTCCCGGATGAAAAACTGTTTTTT

d_gene: -
abundance: -
v_gene: TRBV6-1
j_gene: TRBJ1-3
CDR3aa: CASSEDKNSGNTIYF
CDR3nt: TGTGCCAGCAGTGAGGACAAGAACTCTGGAAACACCATATATTTT

d_gene: TRBD1
abundance: -
v_gene: TRBV5-6
j_gene: TRBJ2-3
CDR3aa: CASSPDRGRADTQYF
CDR3nt: TGTGCCAGCAGTCCGGACAGGGGGCGGGCAGATACGCAGTATTTT

d_gene: -
abundance: -
v_gene: TRBV28
j_gene: TRBJ2-2
CDR3aa: CASSLWTGELFF
CDR3nt: TGTGCCAGCAGTTTATGGACAGGGGAGCTGTTTTTT

d_gene: -
abundance: -
v_gene: TRBV30
j_gene: TRBJ1-1
CDR3aa: CAWSGGRSTEAFF
CDR3nt: TGTGCCTGGAGTGGGGGTCGAAGCACTGAAGCTTTCTTT

d_gene: -
abundance: -
v_gene: TRBV18
j_gene: TRBJ1-3
CDR3aa: CASSDPHSSGNTIYF
CDR3nt: TGTGCCAGCTCAGACCCACATAGCTCTGGAAACACCATATATTTT

d_gene: -
abundance: once
v_gene: TRBV5-1
j_gene: TRBJ2-3
CDR3aa: CASSLGGDNTDTQYF
CDR3nt: TGCGCCAGCAGCTTGGGCGGGGATAACACAGATACGCAGTATTTT

d_gene: TRBD2
abundance: -
v_gene: TRBV7-2
j_gene: TRBJ2-3
CDR3aa: CASSLSSPGGSSTDTQYF
CDR3nt: TGTGCCAGCAGCTTATCCTCCCCGGGAGGATCTAGCACAGATACGCAGTATTTT

d_gene: -
abundance: -
v_gene: TRBV5-6
j_gene: TRBJ1-1
CDR3aa: CASSSPAGWTEAFF
CDR3nt: TGTGCCAGCAGCTCCCCGGCGGGCTGGACTGAAGCTTTCTTT